The 25 T cell receptor beta chains below come from one sample, sequenced in a study of blood T cell repertoires in COVID-19. The protocol was immunoSEQ multiplex PCR, while the TCRdb copy is restricted to in-frame clones and leaves out a portion. Here the sample spans hundreds of thousands of clones, 80% to 90% being singletons. What was sequenced was PBMCs or T cells enriched from blood (not recorded which). Receptors originate from a woman in her twenties or thirties with acute COVID-19.

This chain joins TRBV11-2 and TRBJ1-4, with D uncertain. Germline V gene lookup returns CDR1 SGHAT and CDR2 FQNNGV. V was clipped by 3 bases and J by 15 bases, with 14 bases between them. The CDR3 length is 12 residues. Here the CDR3 reads CASSFSAGAVFF. As DNA, the CDR3 is TGTGCCAGCAGCTTCTCGGCAGGAGCGGTGTTTTTT.

The rearrangement uses TRBV5-1 and TRBJ1-3; 7 bases match TRBD1. CDR3 size: 16 residues. Germline CDR1 reads SGHRS; CDR2 reads YFSETQ. Trimming removed 0 bases from V and 0 bases from J; junction bases left unmatched: 3. Written as DNA, the CDR3 is TGCGCCAGCAGCTTGGTAGGGGGCCCCTCTGGAAACACCATATATTTT. It yields the protein CASSLVGGPSGNTIYF. Complete variable domain (other parts from reference TRBV5-1 and TRBJ1-3): KAGVTQTPRYLIKTRGQQVTLSCSPISGHRSVSWYQQTPGQGLQFLFEYFSETQRNKGNFPGRFSGRQFSNSRSEMNVSTLELGDSALYLCASSLVGGPSGNTIYFGEGSWLTVV.

The chain carries TRBV27 and TRBJ1-1; perhaps TRBD1 as D (6 bases). V was pared by 2 bases and J by 1 base, with 8 bases between. Per the germline V gene, CDR1 is MNHEY and CDR2 is SMNVEV (reference sequence). The CDR3 is 14 residues long. In nucleotides, the CDR3 is TGTGCCAGCAGTTTAGTGGGGGCGAACACTGAAGCTTTCTTT. Translation: CASSLVGANTEAFF.

The rearrangement uses TRBV5-1 and TRBJ1-6; D not resolved. CDR1 is SGHRS and CDR2 is YFSETQ in the germline V gene. This CDR3 has 17 amino acids. V dropped 2 bases and J dropped 8 bases, with 20 bases sitting between them. The DNA for the CDR3 is TGCGCCAGCAGCTTAACGGCCACGAGAGGGAGAGATTCACCCCTCCACTTT. This codes for CASSLTATRGRDSPLHF.

The chain couples TRBV11-3 to TRBJ2-1; 8 nucleotides line up with TRBD2. Germline V CDR1 and CDR2: SGHNT, YENEEA. This CDR3 spans 15 amino acids. V shed 2 bases, J shed 1 base, and the junction held 1 base outside the gene matches. The CDR3 coding sequence is TGTGCCAGCAGCTTACGGGGGGGGTCCTACAATGAGCAGTTCTTC. Translating gives CASSLRGGSYNEQFF.

The chain is built from TRBV6-1 and TRBJ2-6; tentatively, D is TRBD1 (6 bases). The CDR3 loop spans 19 amino acids. Germline CDR1 is MNHNS and CDR2 is SASEGT. V was clipped by 1 base and J by 0 bases, with 16 bases between them. CDR3 sequence: CASSEGTDLSSSGANVLTF. The CDR3 coding sequence is TGTGCCAGCAGTGAAGGGACAGACCTTTCTAGCTCTGGGGCCAACGTCCTGACTTTC.

The rearrangement uses TRBV18 and TRBJ1-2, with a tentative D call TRBD1 (5 bases). CDR1 is KGHSH and CDR2 is LQKENI in the germline V gene. V was cut by 3 bases and J by 8 bases, with 13 bases left in between. The CDR3 spans 13 residues. Written as DNA, the CDR3 is TGTGCCAGCTCACCTAGGAAACAGGAGGGCTACACCTTC. It is translated as CASSPRKQEGYTF.

This clone was detected a few times. The rearrangement joins TRBV19 to TRBJ1-5; D remains ambiguous. V gave up 1 base and J gave up 5 bases, with 9 bases separating them. This CDR3 spans 14 amino acids. The germline V gene has CDR1 LNHDA and CDR2 SQIVND (reference sequence). The CDR3 DNA sequence: TGTGCCAGTAGTATAGCGGAGGGCTATCAGCCCCAGCATTTT. Translation: CASSIAEGYQPQHF.

This clone was seen only once. Relative to the germline gene, one junction end is altered; a read error may explain this. The gene calls are TRBV19 and TRBJ1-3; D is undetermined. Germline V gene sequence: CDR1 LNHDA, CDR2 SQIVND (reference sequence). The CDR3 spans 15 residues. CDR3: CTSSLTGMSGNTIYF. The CDR3 region has the DNA TGTACCAGTAGTCTTACCGGGATGTCTGGAAACACCATATATTTT.

The genes are TRBV7-2 and TRBJ1-3, with a weak D call TRBD1 (5 bases). CDR3 length equals 15 residues. Trimming took 1 base from V and 4 from J, leaving 11 bases between them. Germline lookup yields CDR1 SGHTA and CDR2 FQGNSA. CDR3 DNA sequence: TGTGCCAGCAGCTTAGTGGCAGGGTTCGGAAACACCATATATTTT. It is translated as CASSLVAGFGNTIYF.

This sequence joins TRBV15 and TRBJ2-7, with D perhaps matching TRBD1 (6 bases). The CDR3 consists of 16 residues. CDR1 and CDR2 from the germline V gene are LNHNV and YYDKDF (reference sequence). Trimming removed 2 bases from V and 6 bases from J, with 20 bases in between. The CDR3 is CATSRTLQGPVGEQYF. CDR3 nucleotides: TGTGCCACCAGCAGAACGCTACAGGGACCTGTTGGCGAGCAGTACTTC.

The V gene is TRBV5-1, the J gene TRBJ2-3; D unresolved. V was cut by 4 bases and J by 2 bases, with 5 bases left in between. This CDR3 is built from 12 residues. Germline V lookup: CDR1 SGHRS, CDR2 YFSETQ. The CDR3 sequence is CASSLYTDTQYF. CDR3 nucleotide sequence: TGCGCCAGCAGCCTGTACACAGATACGCAGTATTTT.

CDR3 nucleotide sequence: TGTGCCAGCAGCCCCCCAGGGGGAGAGACCCAGTACTTC. Translating it yields CASSPPGGETQYF. The V call is TRBV11-2, the J call TRBJ2-5, with 7 bases fitting TRBD1. V shed 5 bases and J 4 bases; nucleotides not matched to a gene: 4. This CDR3 contains 13 residues. CDR1 and CDR2 (germline): SGHAT, FQNNGV.

V and J are TRBV27 and TRBJ2-3; no clear D gene. The germline V gene encodes CDR1 MNHEY and CDR2 SMNVEV (reference sequence). CDR3 length: 13 amino acids. The V and J ends lost 4 bases and 2 bases respectively, with 7 bases between them. CDR3 nucleotide sequence: TGTGCCAGCAGTTCCCACAACACAGATACGCAGTATTTT. Its translation: CASSSHNTDTQYF.

V is TRBV24-1 and J is TRBJ1-5; tentatively, D is TRBD1 (6 bases). This CDR3 has 17 residues. Per the germline V gene, CDR1 is KGHDR and CDR2 is SFDVKD. Trimming left V 7 bases short and J 2 bases short, with 20 bases between. CDR3 in DNA: TGTGCCACCAGAACCGGGACAAAGAAAGGCGGCAATCAGCCCCAGCATTTT. This translates into CATRTGTKKGGNQPQHF.

The chain employs TRBV3-1 (or the pseudogene TRBV3-2) and TRBJ2-7, with 11 bases matching TRBD2. The CDR3 extends over 16 amino acids. Germline V gene data show CDR1 as LGHDT and CDR2 as YNNKEL (reference sequence). The J segment lost 9 bases and the V segment lost 1 base, leaving 11 bases of the junction unmatched. CDR3 sequence reads: CASSQGLAGTTTRQYF. The CDR3 nucleotides read TGTGCCAGCAGCCAAGGACTAGCGGGGACTACTACGAGGCAGTACTTC.

The J gene is TRBJ1-4, the V gene TRBV5-1; 7 positions match TRBD1. With 0 bases clipped from V and 8 bases from J, the junction kept 4 bases outside the gene matches. Looked up from germline, CDR1 is SGHRS and CDR2 is YFSETQ. The CDR3 is 14 residues long. As DNA, the CDR3 is TGCGCCAGCAGCTTGGAGGGGGCTGGGGAAAAACTGTTTTTT. Translated, it gives CASSLEGAGEKLFF.

The table lists this clone with a count of one. The gene calls are TRBV7-2 and TRBJ2-3, with TRBD1 as a possible D gene (5 bases). Germline CDR1 reads SGHTA; CDR2 reads FQGNSA. The CDR3 is 16 amino acids. Between the trimmed V and J ends, which lost 3 bases and 2 bases, there was a span of 15 bases. Here the CDR3 DNA reads TGTGCCAGCAGCTTCGATTTAGGGGAAACCACAGATACGCAGTATTTT. Translated, it gives CASSFDLGETTDTQYF.

This chain connects TRBV13 to TRBJ1-6; 9 positions agree with TRBD1. There are 15 residues in the CDR3. Germline trimming cut 5 bases from V and 7 bases from J; bases unmatched to any gene: 6. Germline V gene sequence: CDR1 PRHDT, CDR2 FYEKMQ (reference sequence). The CDR3 DNA reads TGTGCCAGCAGCAAGGGGACAGGGCTAAATTCACCCCTCCACTTT. Translation gives CASSKGTGLNSPLHF.

The chain combines TRBV6-6 with TRBJ2-7, with 10 bases lining up with TRBD1. The germline gives CDR1 MNHNY, CDR2 SVGAGI (reference sequence). The V gene end was trimmed by 6 bases and the J gene end by 5 bases; junction bases not matched to a gene: 31. CDR3 length: 22 amino acids. CDR3 sequence reads: CASSWNHLWVGETGTGEDEQYF. CDR3 DNA sequence: TGTGCCAGCAGCTGGAACCACTTGTGGGTGGGGGAGACCGGGACAGGGGAAGACGAGCAGTACTTC.

This chain links TRBV7-2 with TRBJ1-1; 7 bases line up with TRBD1. CDR3 length equals 15 residues. With 1 base clipped from V and 1 base from J, the junction kept 3 bases outside the gene matches. Germline V gives CDR1 SGHTA, CDR2 FQGNSA. The CDR3 reads CASSLGGTENTEAFF. The CDR3 nucleotides read TGTGCCAGCAGCTTAGGGGGGACAGAGAACACTGAAGCTTTCTTT.

The chain combines TRBV6-5 with TRBJ1-6; D is possibly TRBD1 (6 bases). Germline loops: CDR1 MNHEY, CDR2 SVGAGI. The CDR3 length is 15 residues. The V end was cut by 0 bases, the J end by 10 bases, with 13 bases between. The CDR3: CASSYSVAGDSPLHF. For the CDR3, the DNA is TGTGCCAGCAGTTACTCGGTGGCAGGGGACTCACCCCTCCACTTT.

This chain connects TRBV6-6 to TRBJ1-1, with no clear D. V lost 0 bases and J 5 bases, leaving 16 bases between the germline ends. This CDR3 has 16 residues. Germline V lookup: CDR1 MNHNY, CDR2 SVGAGI (reference sequence). The CDR3: CASSYSGQFEATEAFF. The CDR3 DNA sequence: TGTGCCAGCAGTTACTCGGGTCAGTTTGAGGCTACTGAAGCTTTCTTT.

The V call is TRBV6-2 or TRBV6-3, the J call TRBJ2-7; no definite D call. Germline V gene data show CDR1 as MNHEY and CDR2 as SVGEGT. This CDR3 comprises 14 residues. Trimming took off 2 bases at V and 3 bases at J, with 11 bases between the two ends. The CDR3 bases are TGTGCCAGCAGTTACGCTCAGGCACTCTACGAGCAGTACTTC. Translating gives CASSYAQALYEQYF.

The genes are TRBV10-3 and TRBJ2-1; the match to TRBD2 covers 13 bases. In germline, CDR1 is ENHRY, CDR2 SYGVKD. The CDR3 extends over 14 amino acids. V lost 6 bases, J lost 9 bases, and 5 bases stayed unmatched. The CDR3 here is CAISGTSGVGEQFF. CDR3 DNA sequence: TGTGCCATCAGCGGGACTAGCGGGGTAGGTGAGCAGTTCTTC.